These 27 T cell receptor beta chains share one sample of origin, sequenced in a study of blood T cell repertoires in COVID-19. Profiled with immunoSEQ multiplex PCR; TCRdb holds only in-frame clones, not every one. The table shows about 280,000 clones, with roughly four fifths occurring only once. The sample consisted of PBMCs or T cells enriched from blood (not recorded which). The source of these receptors is a man between 35 and 55 years old who had been exposed to COVID-19.

This clone was seen more than once but under ten times. The chain joins TRBV5-4 to TRBJ1-5; D is perhaps TRBD1 (6 bases). Germline V gene sequence: CDR1 SGHNT, CDR2 YYREEE (reference sequence). The CDR3 totals 14 residues. Trimming removed 9 bases at V and 0 bases at J, with 13 bases between. The CDR3 nucleotides are TGTGCCATCGGGGGGGGGCCTAGCAATCAGCCCCAGCATTTT. Protein sequence: CAIGGGPSNQPQHF.

V is TRBV30 and J is TRBJ1-2, with 7 bases aligning to TRBD1. The V gene end was trimmed by 4 bases and the J gene end by 2 bases; junction bases not matched to a gene: 10. The CDR3 contains 15 residues. CDR1 and CDR2 from the germline V gene are GTSNPN and SVGIG (reference sequence). CDR3 amino acids: CAWIRQGRENYGYTF. In DNA form, the CDR3 reads TGTGCCTGGATAAGACAGGGACGAGAGAACTATGGCTACACCTTC.

In regard to this clone: A read error may account for a junction end that differs from germline. The V gene is TRBV28, the J gene TRBJ1-4; D is perhaps TRBD1 (6 bases). The CDR3 has 12 residues. The germline V gene has CDR1 MDHEN and CDR2 SYDVKM. The CDR3 DNA sequence: TGTGCCAGCAGTTTACGAGGTCGGGACACGTCCTTT. Translated, it gives CASSLRGRDTSF.

The chain joins TRBV7-3 to TRBJ2-1; 10 nucleotides match TRBD2. The trim removed 3 bases at V and 10 bases at J, leaving 9 bases unmatched. The CDR3 is 15 amino acids. Per germline, CDR1 SGHTA and CDR2 FQGTGA. The CDR3 coding sequence is TGTGCCAGCAGCTTTTCCGCTAGCGGGAGAGGCGAGCAGTTCTTC. The encoded protein is CASSFSASGRGEQFF. The variable domain in full, with the rest retrieved from reference TRBV7-3 and TRBJ2-1, is GAGVSQTPSNKVTEKGKYVELRCDPISGHTALYWYRQSLGQGPEFLIYFQGTGAADDSGLPNDRFFAVRPEGSVSTLKIQRTERGDSAVYLCASSFSASGRGEQFFGPGTRLTVL.

CDR3 residues: CASSLAADTQYF. CDR3 coding DNA: TGCGCCAGCAGCTTGGCCGCAGATACGCAGTATTTT. The chain links TRBV5-1 to TRBJ2-3; D uncertain. The CDR3 is 12 residues long. Germline loops: CDR1 SGHRS, CDR2 YFSETQ. The V gene lost 0 bases and the J gene lost 4 bases, with 3 bases spanning the gap.

The V gene is TRBV4-1, the J gene TRBJ2-3; D is uncertain. V was pared by 3 bases and J by 2 bases, with 9 bases between. CDR3 length: 14 amino acids. Per the germline V gene, CDR1 is MGHRA and CDR2 is YSYEKL. CDR3 nucleotide sequence: TGCGCCAGCAGCCACGACTTTTCCACAGATACGCAGTATTTT. This translates into CASSHDFSTDTQYF.

V and J are TRBV29-1 and TRBJ1-5, with 7 bases identical to TRBD1. The germline V gene has CDR1 SQVTM and CDR2 ANQGSEA. The V segment lost 6 bases and the J segment 5 bases; nucleotides outside the gene matches: 10. The CDR3 is made up of 14 amino acids. The CDR3 spells CSVATSGGDQPQHF. The CDR3, as DNA: TGCAGCGTCGCCACTTCAGGGGGAGATCAGCCCCAGCATTTT.

This clone was detected a few times. This chain connects TRBV5-4 to TRBJ1-3; D is unclear. Germline V CDR1 and CDR2: SGHNT, YYREEE (reference sequence). The germline V and J ends were trimmed by 4 bases and 0 bases, with 20 bases remaining between them. The CDR3 has 18 amino acids. The CDR3: CASSRGPDSTSSGNTIYF. CDR3 bases: TGTGCCAGCAGCCGGGGTCCAGATTCCACGAGCTCTGGAAACACCATATATTTT.

The chain is built from TRBV18 and TRBJ2-1; 7 positions match TRBD2. The CDR3 loop spans 15 amino acids. Per germline, CDR1 KGHSH and CDR2 LQKENI. After removal of 3 bases from V and 8 bases from J, the junction contained 10 bases not matched to a gene. The CDR3 is CASSPFGGSTYEQFF. CDR3 in DNA: TGTGCCAGCTCACCTTTCGGGGGGAGCACGTATGAGCAGTTCTTC.

About this clone: A single base separates this from a much larger clone, so it may be a read error. The V gene is TRBV4-2, the J gene TRBJ1-1, with TRBD1 identical over 8 bases. There are 14 residues in the CDR3. Germline assignment: CDR1 LGHNA and CDR2 YNFKEQ. The CDR3 DNA reads as TGTGCCGGCAGCCAAGAAGGACAGGGCACTGAAGCTTTCTTT. This encodes CAGSQEGQGTEAFF.

Only one count was recorded for this clone. The chain employs TRBV6-6 and TRBJ2-7, with D uncertain. The germline CDR1 and CDR2 sequences are MNHNY and SVGAGI (reference sequence). V lost 7 bases to trimming and J lost 5 bases, with 21 bases between them. CDR3 length: 15 amino acids. The CDR3 DNA reads TGTGCCAGCAAACCCCTGGATATCCCTAGGAACGAGCAGTACTTC. This codes for CASKPLDIPRNEQYF.

V and J are TRBV19 and TRBJ1-1; tentatively, D is TRBD1 (5 bases). This CDR3 contains 14 residues. Trimming shortened V by 7 bases and J by 1 base, and 13 bases separated the two germline ends. Germline V gives CDR1 LNHDA, CDR2 SQIVND (reference sequence). The CDR3 spells CASTVGHQNTEAFF. CDR3 nucleotides: TGTGCCAGTACTGTTGGACATCAGAACACTGAAGCTTTCTTT.

This rearrangement joins TRBV29-1 to TRBJ2-7; 10 bases agree with TRBD2. Germline CDR1 SQVTM, CDR2 ANQGSEA. CDR3 length equals 14 residues. Germline trimming cut 6 bases from V and 4 bases from J; bases unmatched to any gene: 9. The CDR3 nucleotides read TGCAGCGTCTTAGCGGGAGGTCCATTTTACGAGCAGTACTTC. Protein: CSVLAGGPFYEQYF.

About this clone: Other DNA sequences within the sample encode an identical CDR3. The chain employs TRBV12-3 or TRBV12-4 and TRBJ1-5; D remains ambiguous. Trimming pared 3 bases from V and 7 bases from J, leaving 7 bases between. The CDR3 is made up of 12 amino acids. In nucleotides, the CDR3 is TGTGCCAGCAGTTTCTCTCGGCAGCCCCAGCATTTT. Its translation is CASSFSRQPQHF.

The chain uses TRBV12-5 and TRBJ2-4, with 9 bases that match TRBD2. CDR3 size: 16 residues. In germline, CDR1 is LGHNT, CDR2 FRNRAP. J was trimmed by 6 bases and V by 5 bases; bases with no gene match: 11. CDR3 DNA sequence: TGTGCTAGTGGTGCCACCCTCTTTAGCGGGAGAAACATTCAGTACTTC. Translation: CASGATLFSGRNIQYF.

CDR3 protein: CASSVAVLPTDTQYF. The DNA of the CDR3 is TGTGCCAGCAGCGTAGCGGTACTTCCCACAGATACGCAGTATTTT. The chain links TRBV9 to TRBJ2-3; D ambiguous. CDR1 and CDR2 from the germline V gene are SGDLS and YYNGEE. The germline V and J ends were trimmed by 0 bases and 2 bases, with 10 bases remaining between them. CDR3 length equals 15 residues. Full variable domain (rest looked up from reference TRBV9 and TRBJ2-3): DSGVTQTPKHLITATGQRVTLRCSPRSGDLSVYWYQQSLDQGLQFLIQYYNGEERAKGNILERFSAQQFPDLHSELNLSSLELGDSALYFCASSVAVLPTDTQYFGPGTRLTVL.

The gene calls are TRBV24-1 and TRBJ2-1, with D perhaps matching TRBD2 (6 bases). CDR3 length: 15 residues. The germline V gene encodes CDR1 KGHDR and CDR2 SFDVKD. V dropped 7 bases and J dropped 7 bases, with 19 bases sitting between them. CDR3 in amino acids: CATSAVRAGLNEQFF. For the CDR3, the DNA is TGTGCCACCAGCGCCGTCCGTGCGGGATTGAATGAGCAGTTCTTC.

The rearrangement uses TRBV4-2 and TRBJ1-2, with D possibly TRBD1 on 5 matching bases. CDR1 and CDR2 from the germline V gene are LGHNA and YNFKEQ. V lost 3 bases, J lost 4 bases, and 21 bases lay in between. CDR3 length: 17 amino acids. Here the CDR3 reads CASSQLDRAAPRYGYTF. The CDR3 DNA is TGTGCCAGCAGCCAGTTAGACAGAGCCGCTCCTCGCTATGGCTACACCTTC.

In regard to this clone: The same CDR3 can be traced to other DNA sequences in this sample. V and J are TRBV30 and TRBJ2-5; TRBD2 might be the D (5 bases). V lost 0 bases and J lost 5, with 7 bases in between. The CDR3 contains 12 residues. From germline, CDR1 is GTSNPN and CDR2 SVGIG (reference sequence). The CDR3 DNA sequence: TGTGCCTGGAGTGTCGGCGGGGAGACCCAGTACTTC. This translates into CAWSVGGETQYF.

The chain uses TRBV4-1 and TRBJ2-5; 12 bases line up with TRBD1. V shed 4 bases, J shed 5 bases, and the junction held 5 bases outside the gene matches. Germline assignment: CDR1 MGHRA and CDR2 YSYEKL. This CDR3 spans 15 amino acids. As DNA, the CDR3 is TGCGCCAGCAGCCCGGGGACAGGGGGCCGGGAGACCCAGTACTTC. It codes for CASSPGTGGRETQYF.

As concerns this clone: Other nucleotide sequences from this sample produce the same CDR3. V gene TRBV12-3 or TRBV12-4 combines with J gene TRBJ1-1, with TRBD1 matching over 8 bases. The V and J ends lost 5 bases and 5 bases, in that order; junction bases with no gene match: 4. This CDR3 has 13 amino acids. The CDR3 protein is CASSLDRGTEAFF. As DNA, the CDR3 is TGTGCCAGCAGTCTCGACAGGGGAACTGAAGCTTTCTTT.

The V call is TRBV29-1, the J call TRBJ1-1, with D possibly TRBD1 on 5 matching bases. The CDR3 has 15 residues. The V end was cut by 5 bases, the J end by 5 bases, with 21 bases between. Germline CDR1 reads SQVTM; CDR2 reads ANQGSEA. The chain's CDR3 is CSVQFVGRIRTEAFF. As DNA, the CDR3 is TGCAGCGTTCAATTTGTGGGGCGCATACGGACTGAAGCTTTCTTT. The variable domain in full, with the rest retrieved from reference TRBV29-1 and TRBJ1-1, is SAVISQKPSRDICQRGTSLTIQCQVDSQVTMMFWYRQQPGQSLTLIATANQGSEATYESGFVIDKFPISRPNLTFSTLTVSNMSPEDSSIYLCSVQFVGRIRTEAFFGQGTRLTVV.

The chain employs TRBV3-1 (or the pseudogene TRBV3-2) and TRBJ2-1; 9 nucleotides align to TRBD1. Germline CDR1 LGHDT, CDR2 YNNKEL (reference sequence). With 0 bases clipped from V and 3 bases from J, the junction kept 6 bases outside the gene matches. This CDR3 region has 17 residues. For the CDR3, the DNA is TGTGCCAGCAGCCAAGAGTACGAGGACAGGGGCTACAATGAGCAGTTCTTC. Its translation: CASSQEYEDRGYNEQFF.

This chain links TRBV5-1 with TRBJ2-7; 7 bases match TRBD2. Trimming took 7 bases from V and 6 from J; bases not matched to a gene: 10. Germline CDR1 and CDR2: SGHRS and YFSETQ. This CDR3 has 13 residues. The CDR3 spells CASHYSGTSEQYF. The CDR3 DNA reads as TGCGCCAGCCACTACAGCGGGACGTCCGAGCAGTACTTC.

This clone was recorded a few times. The chain is built from TRBV27 and TRBJ1-1; D is unclear. Germline CDR1 reads MNHEY; CDR2 reads SMNVEV (reference sequence). Trimming pared 11 bases from V and 1 base from J, leaving 14 bases between. This CDR3 has 13 residues. The CDR3 loop reads CASSAWRNTEAFF. The DNA of the CDR3 is TGTGCCTCATCGGCGTGGAGGAACACTGAAGCTTTCTTT.

The chain links TRBV7-9 to TRBJ2-7; D remains unclear. V was pared by 5 bases and J by 0 bases, with 11 bases between. The CDR3 has 14 amino acids. Germline assignment: CDR1 SEHNR and CDR2 FQNEAQ (reference sequence). The DNA for the CDR3 is TGTGCCAGCAGCCCGAGGTTCTTCTCCTACGAGCAGTACTTC. This codes for CASSPRFFSYEQYF.

This clone has a handful of counts. The chain combines TRBV9 with TRBJ1-6; unclear D gene. The germline V and J ends were trimmed by 0 bases and 9 bases, with 10 bases remaining between them. Germline values: CDR1 SGDLS, CDR2 YYNGEE. The CDR3 is 14 residues long. Written as DNA, the CDR3 is TGTGCCAGCAGCGTAGAAGACACCGGTTCACCCCTCCACTTT. Translating it yields CASSVEDTGSPLHF.